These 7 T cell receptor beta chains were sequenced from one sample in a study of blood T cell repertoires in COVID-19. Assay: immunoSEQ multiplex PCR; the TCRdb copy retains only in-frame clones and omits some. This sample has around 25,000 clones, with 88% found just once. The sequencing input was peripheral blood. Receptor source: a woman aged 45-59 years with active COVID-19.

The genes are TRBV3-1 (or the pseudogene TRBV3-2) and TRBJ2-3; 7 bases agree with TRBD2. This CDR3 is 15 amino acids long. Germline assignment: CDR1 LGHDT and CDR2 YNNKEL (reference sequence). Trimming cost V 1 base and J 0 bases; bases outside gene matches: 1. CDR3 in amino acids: CASSQAGGSTDTQYF. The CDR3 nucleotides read TGTGCCAGCAGCCAAGCGGGAGGTAGCACAGATACGCAGTATTTT.

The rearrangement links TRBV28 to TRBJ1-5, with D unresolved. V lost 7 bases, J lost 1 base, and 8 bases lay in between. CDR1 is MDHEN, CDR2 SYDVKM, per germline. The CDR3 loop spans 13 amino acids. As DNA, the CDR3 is TGTGCCAGCACCGGTAGAAGCAATCAGCCCCAGCATTTT. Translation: CASTGRSNQPQHF. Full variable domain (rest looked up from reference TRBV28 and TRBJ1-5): DVKVTQSSRYLVKRTGEKVFLECVQDMDHENMFWYRQDPGLGLRLIYFSYDVKMKEKGDIPEGYSVSREKKERFSLILESASTNQTSMYLCASTGRSNQPQHFGDGTRLSIL.

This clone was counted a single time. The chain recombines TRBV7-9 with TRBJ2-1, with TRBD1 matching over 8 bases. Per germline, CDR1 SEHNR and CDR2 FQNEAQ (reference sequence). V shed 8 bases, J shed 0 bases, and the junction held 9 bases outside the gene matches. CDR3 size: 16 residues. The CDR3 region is CASGDRQGSSYNEQFF. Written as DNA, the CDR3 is TGTGCCAGCGGGGACAGACAGGGGAGCTCCTACAATGAGCAGTTCTTC.

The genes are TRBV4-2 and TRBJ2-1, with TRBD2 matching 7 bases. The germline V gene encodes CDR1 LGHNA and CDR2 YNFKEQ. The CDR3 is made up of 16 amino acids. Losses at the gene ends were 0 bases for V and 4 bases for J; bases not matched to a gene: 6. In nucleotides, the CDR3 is TGTGCCAGCAGCCAAGAAGGCGGGAGCCCTTACAATGAGCAGTTCTTC. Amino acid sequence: CASSQEGGSPYNEQFF.

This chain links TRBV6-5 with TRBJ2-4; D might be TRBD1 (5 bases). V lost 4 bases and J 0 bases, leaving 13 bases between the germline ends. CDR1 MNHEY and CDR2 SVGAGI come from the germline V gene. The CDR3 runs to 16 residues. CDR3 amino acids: CASSSADRVAKNIQYF. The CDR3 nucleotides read TGTGCCAGCAGTTCCGCCGACAGAGTAGCCAAAAACATTCAGTACTTC.

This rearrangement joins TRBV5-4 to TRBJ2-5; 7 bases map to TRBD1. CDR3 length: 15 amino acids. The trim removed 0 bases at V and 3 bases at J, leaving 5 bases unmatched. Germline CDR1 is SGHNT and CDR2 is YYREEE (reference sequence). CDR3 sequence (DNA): TGTGCCAGCAGCTTGGGGGGGACAGCAAAAGAGACCCAGTACTTC. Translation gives CASSLGGTAKETQYF.

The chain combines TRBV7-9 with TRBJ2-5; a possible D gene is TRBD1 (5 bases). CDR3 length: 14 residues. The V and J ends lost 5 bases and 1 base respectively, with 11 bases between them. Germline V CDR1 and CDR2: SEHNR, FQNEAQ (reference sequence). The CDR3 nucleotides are TGTGCCAGCAGCAAGGGGCTCGGCCAAGAGACCCAGTACTTC. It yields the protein CASSKGLGQETQYF.